Given below is one T cell receptor beta chain in context. TCRdb re-called the 5' RACE reads and catalogs CDR3 proteins one per entry, DNA excluded. The sample data list around 470,000 distinct CDR3 sequences. CDR3 length: 15 residues. The germline gives CDR1 DFQATT, CDR2 SNEGSKA (reference sequence). This specimen belongs to a study of T cells expressing NK-cell markers. This rearrangement joins TRBV20-1 to TRBJ2-3; TCRdb reports TRBD2, a call that lacks DNA to check it against. The sequence was obtained from a woman aged 45-60 years in good health. The sequencing input was blood T cells: a sorted CD56 or NKG2C T cell subset, CD4+ or CD8+ T cells, or bulk PBMC T cells (not recorded which). The CDR3: CSASKLAGHTDTQYF.